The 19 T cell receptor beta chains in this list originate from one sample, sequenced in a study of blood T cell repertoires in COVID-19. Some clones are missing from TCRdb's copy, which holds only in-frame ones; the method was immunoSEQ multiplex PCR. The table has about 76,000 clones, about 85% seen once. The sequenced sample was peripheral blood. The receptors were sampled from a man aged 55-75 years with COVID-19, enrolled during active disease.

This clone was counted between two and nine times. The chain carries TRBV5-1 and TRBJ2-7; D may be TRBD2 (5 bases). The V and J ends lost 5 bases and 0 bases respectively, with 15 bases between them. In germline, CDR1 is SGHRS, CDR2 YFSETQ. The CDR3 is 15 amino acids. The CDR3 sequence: CASRMLDGNSYEQYF. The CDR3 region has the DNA TGCGCCAGCAGGATGCTTGACGGGAACTCCTACGAGCAGTACTTC.

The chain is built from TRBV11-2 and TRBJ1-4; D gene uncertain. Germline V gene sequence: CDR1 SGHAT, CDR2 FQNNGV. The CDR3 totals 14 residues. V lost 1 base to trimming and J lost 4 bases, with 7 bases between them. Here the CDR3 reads CASSLGLLNEKLFF. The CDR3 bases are TGTGCCAGCAGCTTAGGCCTACTTAATGAAAAACTGTTTTTT.

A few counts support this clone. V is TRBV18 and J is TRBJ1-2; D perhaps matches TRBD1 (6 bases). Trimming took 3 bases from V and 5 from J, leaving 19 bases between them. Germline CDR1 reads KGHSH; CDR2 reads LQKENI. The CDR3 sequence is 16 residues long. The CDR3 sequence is CASSPLSDRTSYGYTF. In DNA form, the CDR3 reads TGTGCCAGCTCACCGTTGTCCGACAGGACTTCTTATGGCTACACCTTC.

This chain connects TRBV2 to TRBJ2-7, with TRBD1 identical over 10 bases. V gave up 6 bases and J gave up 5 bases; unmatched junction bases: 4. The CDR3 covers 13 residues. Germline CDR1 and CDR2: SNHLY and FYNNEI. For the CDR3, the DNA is TGTGCCAGCAGCCGGGACAGGGGACACGAGCAGTACTTC. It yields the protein CASSRDRGHEQYF.

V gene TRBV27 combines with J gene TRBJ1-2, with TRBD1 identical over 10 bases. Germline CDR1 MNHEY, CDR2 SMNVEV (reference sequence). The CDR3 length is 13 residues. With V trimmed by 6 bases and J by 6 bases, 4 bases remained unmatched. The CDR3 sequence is CASRVGQGNGYTF. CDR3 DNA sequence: TGTGCCAGCAGAGTGGGACAGGGGAATGGCTACACCTTC.

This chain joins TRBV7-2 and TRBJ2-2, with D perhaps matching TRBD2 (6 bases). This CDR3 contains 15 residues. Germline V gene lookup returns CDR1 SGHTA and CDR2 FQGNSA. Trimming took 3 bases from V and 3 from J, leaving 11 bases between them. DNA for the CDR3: TGTGCCAGCAGCTTTGATAGCGGTTACACCGGGGAGCTGTTTTTT. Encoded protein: CASSFDSGYTGELFF.

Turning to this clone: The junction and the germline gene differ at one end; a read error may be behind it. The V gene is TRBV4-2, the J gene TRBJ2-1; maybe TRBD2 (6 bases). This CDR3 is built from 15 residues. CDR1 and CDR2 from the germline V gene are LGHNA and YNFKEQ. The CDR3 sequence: CASSQGRDVYDEQFF. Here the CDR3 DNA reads TGTGCCAGCAGCCAAGGGCGGGATGTCTACGATGAGCAGTTCTTC.

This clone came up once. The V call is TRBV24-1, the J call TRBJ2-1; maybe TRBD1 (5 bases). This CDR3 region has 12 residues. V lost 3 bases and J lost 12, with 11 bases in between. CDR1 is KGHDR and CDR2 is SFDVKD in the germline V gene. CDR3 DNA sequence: TGTGCCACCAGTGATCCCCCTAGGGGGCAGTTCTTC. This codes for CATSDPPRGQFF.

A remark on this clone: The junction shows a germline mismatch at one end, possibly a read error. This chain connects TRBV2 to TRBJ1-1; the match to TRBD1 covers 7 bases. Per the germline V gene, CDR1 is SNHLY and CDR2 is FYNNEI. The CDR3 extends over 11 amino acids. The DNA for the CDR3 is TGTGCCGGCAGCCGGGACAGTGAAGCTTTCTTT. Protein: CAGSRDSEAFF.

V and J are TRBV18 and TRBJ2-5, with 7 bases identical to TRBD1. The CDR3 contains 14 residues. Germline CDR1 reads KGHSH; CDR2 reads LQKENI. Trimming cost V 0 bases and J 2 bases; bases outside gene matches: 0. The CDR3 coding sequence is TGTGCCAGCTCACCACCGACAGGGCAAGAGACCCAGTACTTC. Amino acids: CASSPPTGQETQYF.

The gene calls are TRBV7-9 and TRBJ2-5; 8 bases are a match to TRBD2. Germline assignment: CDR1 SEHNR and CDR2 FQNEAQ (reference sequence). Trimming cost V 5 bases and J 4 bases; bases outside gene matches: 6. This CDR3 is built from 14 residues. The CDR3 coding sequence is TGTGCCAGCAGCCGATCGGCGGGAGGAGAGACCCAGTACTTC. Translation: CASSRSAGGETQYF.

Here the CDR3 reads CASSMYQGALDTQYF. CDR3 DNA sequence: TGTGCCAGTAGTATGTATCAGGGGGCTCTCGATACGCAGTATTTT. The V call is TRBV19, the J call TRBJ2-3; 8 bases map to TRBD1. The V and J ends lost 3 bases and 6 bases, in that order; junction bases with no gene match: 8. Looked up from germline, CDR1 is LNHDA and CDR2 is SQIVND (reference sequence). The CDR3 length is 15 residues.

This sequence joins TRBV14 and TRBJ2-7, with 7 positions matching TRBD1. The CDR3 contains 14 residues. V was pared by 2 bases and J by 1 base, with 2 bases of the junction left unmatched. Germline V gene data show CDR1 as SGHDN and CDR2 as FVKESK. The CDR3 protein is CASSQSRGSYEQYF. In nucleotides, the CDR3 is TGTGCCAGCAGCCAATCCAGGGGGTCCTACGAGCAGTACTTC. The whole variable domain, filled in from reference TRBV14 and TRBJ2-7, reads EAGVTQFPSHSVIEKGQTVTLRCDPISGHDNLYWYRRVMGKEIKFLLHFVKESKQDESGMPNNRFLAERTGGTYSTLKVQPAELEDSGVYFCASSQSRGSYEQYFGPGTRLTVT.

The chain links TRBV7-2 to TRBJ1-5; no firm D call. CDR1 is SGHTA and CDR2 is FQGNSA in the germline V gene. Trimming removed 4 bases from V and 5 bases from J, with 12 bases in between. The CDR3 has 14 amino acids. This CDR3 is CASSSATRDQPQHF. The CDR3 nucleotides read TGTGCCAGCAGCTCCGCCACCCGAGATCAGCCCCAGCATTTT.

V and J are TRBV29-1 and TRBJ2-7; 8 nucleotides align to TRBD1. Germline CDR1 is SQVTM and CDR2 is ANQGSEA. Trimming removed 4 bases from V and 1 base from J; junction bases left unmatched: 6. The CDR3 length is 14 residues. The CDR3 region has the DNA TGCAGCGTTGGGGACAGGACGATTTCCTACGAGCAGTACTTC. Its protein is CSVGDRTISYEQYF.

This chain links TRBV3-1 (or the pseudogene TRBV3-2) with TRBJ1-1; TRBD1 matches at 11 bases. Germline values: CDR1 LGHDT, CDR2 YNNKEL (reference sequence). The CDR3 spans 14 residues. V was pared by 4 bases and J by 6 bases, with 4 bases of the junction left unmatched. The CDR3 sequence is CASSLDRGLAEAFF. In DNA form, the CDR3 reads TGTGCCAGCAGCCTGGACAGGGGGCTCGCTGAAGCTTTCTTT.

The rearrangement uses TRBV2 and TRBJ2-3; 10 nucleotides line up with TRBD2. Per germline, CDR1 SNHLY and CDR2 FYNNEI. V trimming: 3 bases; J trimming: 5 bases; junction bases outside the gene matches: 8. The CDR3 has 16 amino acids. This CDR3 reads CASSERRAGGVDTQYF. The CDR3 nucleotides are TGTGCCAGCAGTGAGCGGCGAGCGGGGGGGGTAGATACGCAGTATTTT. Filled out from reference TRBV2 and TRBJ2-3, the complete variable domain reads EPEVTQTPSHQVTQMGQEVILRCVPISNHLYFYWYRQILGQKVEFLVSFYNNEISEKSEIFDDQFSVERPDGSNFTLKIRSTKLEDSAMYFCASSERRAGGVDTQYFGPGTRLTVL.

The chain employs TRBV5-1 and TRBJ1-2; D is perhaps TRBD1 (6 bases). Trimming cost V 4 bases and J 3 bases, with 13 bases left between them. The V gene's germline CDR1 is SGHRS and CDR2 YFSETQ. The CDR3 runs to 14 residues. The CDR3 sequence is CASSAQQGYYGYTF. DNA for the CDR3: TGCGCCAGCAGCGCCCAACAGGGATACTATGGCTACACCTTC.

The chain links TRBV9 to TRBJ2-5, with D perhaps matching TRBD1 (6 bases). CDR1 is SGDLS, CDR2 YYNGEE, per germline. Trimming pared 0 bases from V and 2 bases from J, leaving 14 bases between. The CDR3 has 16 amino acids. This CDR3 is CASSVAPMDSQETQYF. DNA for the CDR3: TGTGCCAGCAGCGTAGCCCCGATGGACAGTCAAGAGACCCAGTACTTC.